The rows below give T cell receptor beta chains drawn from one sample of a study of T cell responses to AZD1222 COVID-19 vaccine. Sequencing used immunoSEQ multiplex PCR; TCRdb keeps in-frame clones, though not all of them. The table lists some 180,000 clones, approximately 90% of them singletons, with about 6.1% in the top ten. The source material was peripheral blood, sampled on day 0 of AZD1222 vaccination. Receptors were obtained from an adult in good health. Each CDR3 is given with its conserved first and last residue. The D gene is left open where the match is weak. Size is omitted from some rows. Given values are once, few, many or a class for expanded clones.

TRBV4-1,TRBD1,once,TRBJ1-5,TGCGCCAGCAGCCAAACCGGGACAGGGGTTCGGGGCAATCAGCCCCAGCATTTT,CASSQTGTGVRGNQPQHF
TRBV11-2,-,-,TRBJ1-6,TGTGCCAGCAGCTTAAAGTTTAATTCACCCCTCCACTTT,CASSLKFNSPLHF
TRBV28,TRBD1,-,TRBJ2-7,TGTGCCAGCAGTTTTTTTGTTGGGGACAGTGGTAACGAGCAGTACTTC,CASSFFVGDSGNEQYF
TRBV27,TRBD1,few,TRBJ1-5,TGTGCCAGCAGTCCTTGGACAGGGCCCATTCGGCCCCAGCATTTT,CASSPWTGPIRPQHF
TRBV28,TRBD2,-,TRBJ2-3,TGTGCCAGCAGTTTCCGGGGACTAGCGGGTGGGCCTACGCAGTATTTT,CASSFRGLAGGPTQYF
TRBV9,-,-,TRBJ1-2,TGTGCCAGCAGCGGCAGGGTGGCCTATGGCTACACCTTC,CASSGRVAYGYTF
TRBV28,TRBD1,-,TRBJ1-2,TGTGCCAGCAGTCTTTTGGGCAGGGGGCACTATGGCTACACCTTC,CASSLLGRGHYGYTF
TRBV2,TRBD1,once,TRBJ1-5,TGTGCCAGTAGGGGGCAGCCCGTTCAGCCCCAGCATTTT,CASRGQPVQPQHF
TRBV10-3,TRBD1,-,TRBJ1-2,TGTGCCATCAGCGTTGGGACAGTGTCCAACTATGGCTACACCTTC,CAISVGTVSNYGYTF
TRBV2,-,-,TRBJ2-3,TGTGCCAGCCAGTTGTCGAATACGCAGTATTTT,CASQLSNTQYF
TRBV28,-,-,TRBJ2-7,TGTGCCAGCAGTTTCGCGACGGACACCTACGAGCAGTACTTC,CASSFATDTYEQYF
TRBV7-9,TRBD2,-,TRBJ2-1,TGTGCCAGCAGCTTTGAGGGAGGGTTGACTGAGCAGTTCTTC,CASSFEGGLTEQFF
TRBV29-1,TRBD1,-,TRBJ1-1,TGCAGCGTAGGGGACAGCTTGAACACTGAAGCTTTCTTT,CSVGDSLNTEAFF
TRBV29-1,-,-,TRBJ2-1,TGCAGCGCCGCCCCTAGGGACGGTGAGCAGTTCTTC,CSAAPRDGEQFF
TRBV4-3,-,-,TRBJ2-2,TGCGCCAGCAGCCAACGGGGCACCGGGGAGCTGTTTTTT,CASSQRGTGELFF
TRBV3-1/TRBV3-2,-,-,TRBJ1-3,TGTGCCAGCAGCCAAGAACTAACTGGAAACACCATATATTTT,CASSQELTGNTIYF
TRBV10-1,-,-,TRBJ2-7,TGCGCCAGCAGTGAGGGCGGATCGACCTACGAGCAGTACTTC,CASSEGGSTYEQYF
TRBV11-1,TRBD1,-,TRBJ2-7,TGTGCCAGCGGACAGGACAGGGGAAGCGAGCAGTACTTC,CASGQDRGSEQYF
TRBV5-4,TRBD2,-,TRBJ2-1,TGTGCCAGCAGCTTGGACATCGGGACTAGCGGATACAATGAGCAGTTCTTC,CASSLDIGTSGYNEQFF
TRBV28,-,-,TRBJ1-1,TGTGCCAGCAGTCCCCGTCTGGGGCAGGGTACTGAAGCTTTCTTT,CASSPRLGQGTEAFF
TRBV24-1,-,-,TRBJ2-5,TGTGCCACCAGTGATCCTGGACTGGAGCAAGAGACCCAGTACTTC,CATSDPGLEQETQYF
TRBV5-4,TRBD1,-,TRBJ1-4,TGTGCCAGCAGCTTGGCCCAGGACAGGGGCCTGAATGAAAAACTGTTTTTT,CASSLAQDRGLNEKLFF
TRBV11-3,-,-,TRBJ2-7,TGTGCCAGCAGCTTAATTTTCGGGGGTGAGCAGTACTTC,CASSLIFGGEQYF
TRBV25-1,TRBD2,-,TRBJ2-1,TGTGCCAGCGCGAACAGAGCGGGAGGGAGCAATGAGCAGTTCTTC,CASANRAGGSNEQFF
TRBV19,TRBD2,-,TRBJ2-7,TGTGCCAGTAGTTACTTCGTAGCGGGGACGGGGGGCGAGCAGTACTTC,CASSYFVAGTGGEQYF
TRBV4-3,-,-,TRBJ1-1,TGCGCCAGCAGCAAAGGGGACTTGGGCACTGAAGCTTTCTTT,CASSKGDLGTEAFF
TRBV28,-,-,TRBJ2-5,TGTGCCAGCAGGTACAGCGTAACCCAAGAGACCCAGTACTTC,CASRYSVTQETQYF
TRBV28,-,-,TRBJ2-7,TGTGCCAGCAGTCTGCCGACAGGCCCCTACGAGCAGTACTTC,CASSLPTGPYEQYF
TRBV19,TRBD1,once,TRBJ1-4,TGTGCCAGTAGTACTCCGGGACAGCCTCGTGAAAAACTGTTTTTT,CASSTPGQPREKLFF
TRBV3-1/TRBV3-2,-,-,TRBJ1-6,TGTGCCAGCAGCCAAGGTTCAGTAAAAAATTCACCCCTCCACTTT,CASSQGSVKNSPLHF
TRBV11-2,-,-,TRBJ2-5,TGTGCCAGCAGCTTCCGGGAGCAAGAGACCCAGTACTTC,CASSFREQETQYF
TRBV27,TRBD2,-,TRBJ2-2,TGTGCCAGCAGTTTCGGACTAGCGGGGGGGCCCGGGGAGCTGTTTTTT,CASSFGLAGGPGELFF
TRBV6-4,TRBD1,-,TRBJ2-3,TGTGCCAGCAGTGTTGGACAGGGCCCCCACACAGATACGCAGTATTTT,CASSVGQGPHTDTQYF
TRBV6-5,-,few,TRBJ1-2,TGTGCCAGCAGTTACGAAGGGACGAGGGGCTACACCTTC,CASSYEGTRGYTF
TRBV4-1,TRBD1,-,TRBJ1-5,TGCGCCAGCAGCCAAGGGGACAGCTTACGGCAGCCCCAGCATTTT,CASSQGDSLRQPQHF
TRBV7-9,-,-,TRBJ1-5,TGTGCCAGTCGAATTGATAGCAATCAGCCCCAGCATTTT,CASRIDSNQPQHF
TRBV7-9,-,-,TRBJ1-1,TGTGCCAGCAGCTTAGTGTCTGAAGCTTTCTTT,CASSLVSEAFF
TRBV5-1,TRBD2,-,TRBJ2-3,TGCGCCAGCAGCCCGGAGACTAGCGGGAGTGGAAGCACAGATACGCAGTATTTT,CASSPETSGSGSTDTQYF